A selection of T cell receptor beta chains follows, all from one sample in a study of T cell repertoires in aging, cancer and after chemotherapy. TCRdb recomputed calls from the multiplex PCR reads with MiXCR, one row per CDR3 protein. The repertoire has around 5,000 distinct CDR3 sequences, 31% of them found once; the top ten carry around 19%. Sequencing used blood. These receptor sequences come from a human donor with a blood cancer. The donor label of this sample is uncertain. Each CDR3 is given with its conserved first and last residue. A D gene is named only where the DNA matches it firmly. Clone size appears in some rows only: once, few, many, or a class for an expanded clone.

clone_size	d_call	j_call	v_call	cdr3_aa	cdr3_nt
-	TRBD2	TRBJ2-5	TRBV6-5	CVSSGGTSGSQETQYF	TGTGTCAGCAGCGGTGGGACTAGCGGGAGTCAAGAGACCCAGTACTTC
few	-	TRBJ1-4	TRBV6-5	CASSYSGQGRTNEKLFF	TGTGCCAGCAGTTACTCGGGTCAGGGACGAACTAATGAAAAACTGTTTTTT
-	-	TRBJ1-1	TRBV5-6	CASSTGRGYTEAFF	TGTGCCAGCAGCACGGGACGGGGGTACACTGAAGCTTTCTTT
-	-	TRBJ2-7	TRBV7-9	CASSPPFRQGRSYEQYF	TGTGCCAGCAGCCCGCCGTTTAGGCAGGGGAGATCCTACGAGCAGTACTTC
few	-	TRBJ1-6	TRBV11-3	CASSLGDGTPSPLHF	TGTGCCAGCAGCTTAGGGGACGGAACCCCTTCACCCCTCCACTTT
medium-sized	-	TRBJ2-6	TRBV12-3/TRBV12-4	CASNPGVGANVLTF	TGTGCCAGCAACCCCGGAGTCGGGGCCAACGTCCTGACTTTC
-	-	TRBJ2-7	TRBV6-5	CASSASGTGGEQYF	TGTGCCAGCAGTGCAAGCGGGACAGGTGGCGAGCAGTACTTC
-	TRBD1	TRBJ2-7	TRBV12-3/TRBV12-4	CASSTGGPYEQYF	TGTGCCAGCAGTACAGGGGGTCCCTACGAGCAGTACTTC
few	-	TRBJ2-2	TRBV19	CASSTQYTGELFF	TGTGCCAGTAGTACGCAATACACCGGGGAGCTGTTTTTT
medium-sized	TRBD1	TRBJ1-4	TRBV5-4	CASSPDRATNEKLFF	TGTGCCAGCAGCCCTGACAGGGCCACTAATGAAAAACTGTTTTTT
-	-	TRBJ1-2	TRBV10-3	CASSELDGYTF	TGCGCCAGCAGTGAGTTGGACGGCTACACCTTC
few	TRBD1	TRBJ2-7	TRBV6-2/TRBV6-3	CASSRTTDRGNEQYF	TGTGCCAGCAGTCGTACCACCGACAGGGGCAACGAGCAGTACTTC
few	TRBD2	TRBJ2-1	TRBV7-6	CASGIQRTSGYNEQFF	TGTGCCAGCGGAATACAGCGGACTAGCGGCTACAATGAGCAGTTCTTC
-	TRBD1	TRBJ1-1	TRBV18	CASSPGTGPEAFF	TGTGCCAGCTCCCCGGGGACAGGGCCTGAAGCTTTCTTT
-	-	TRBJ1-3	TRBV12-3/TRBV12-4	CASSYSRLNTGDSGNTIYF	TGTGCCAGCAGTTACTCCCGGCTAAATACAGGCGACTCTGGAAACACCATATATTTT
medium-sized	-	TRBJ2-1	TRBV18	CASSPPASDEQFF	TGTGCCAGCTCACCCCCGGCTAGCGATGAGCAGTTCTTC
few	-	TRBJ2-1	TRBV4-3	CASSQGGWGNEQFF	TGCGCCAGCAGCCAAGGGGGTTGGGGGAATGAGCAGTTCTTC